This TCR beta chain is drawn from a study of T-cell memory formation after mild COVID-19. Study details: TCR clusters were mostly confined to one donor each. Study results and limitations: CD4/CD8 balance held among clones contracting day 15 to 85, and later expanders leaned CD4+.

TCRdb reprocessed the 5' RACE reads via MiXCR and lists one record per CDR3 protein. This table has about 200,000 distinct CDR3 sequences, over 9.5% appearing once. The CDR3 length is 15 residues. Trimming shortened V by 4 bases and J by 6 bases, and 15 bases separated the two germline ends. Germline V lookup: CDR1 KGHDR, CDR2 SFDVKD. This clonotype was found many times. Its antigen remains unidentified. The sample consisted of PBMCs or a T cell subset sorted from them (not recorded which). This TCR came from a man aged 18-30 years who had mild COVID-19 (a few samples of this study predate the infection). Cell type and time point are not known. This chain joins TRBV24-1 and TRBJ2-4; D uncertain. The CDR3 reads CATSEPTPSANIQYF. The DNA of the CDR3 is TGTGCCACCAGTGAGCCGACACCCAGTGCAAACATTCAGTACTTC.